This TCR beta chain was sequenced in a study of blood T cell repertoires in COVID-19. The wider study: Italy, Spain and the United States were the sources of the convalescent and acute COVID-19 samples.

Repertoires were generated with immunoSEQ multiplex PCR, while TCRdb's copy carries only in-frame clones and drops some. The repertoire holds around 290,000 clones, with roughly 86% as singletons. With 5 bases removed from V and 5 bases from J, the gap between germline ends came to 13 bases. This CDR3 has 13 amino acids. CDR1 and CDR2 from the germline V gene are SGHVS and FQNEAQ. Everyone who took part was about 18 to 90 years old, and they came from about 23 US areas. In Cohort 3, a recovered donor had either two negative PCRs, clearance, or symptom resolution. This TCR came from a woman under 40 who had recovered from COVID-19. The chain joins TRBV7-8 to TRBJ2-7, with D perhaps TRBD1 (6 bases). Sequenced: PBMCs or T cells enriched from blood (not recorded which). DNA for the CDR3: TGTGCCAGCAGCCCAAGGACAGAGAACGAGCAGTACTTC. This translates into CASSPRTENEQYF. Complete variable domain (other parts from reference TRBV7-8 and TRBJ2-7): GAGVSQSPRYKVAKRGQDVALRCDPISGHVSLFWYQQALGQGPEFLTYFQNEAQLDKSGLPSDRFFAERPEGSVSTLKIQRTQQEDSAVYLCASSPRTENEQYFGPGTRLTVT.